Included here is one T cell receptor beta chain sequence, with context. The data were produced by immunoSEQ multiplex PCR, yet TCRdb's version contains in-frame clones alone and is incomplete. The table shows roughly 90,000 clones, with approximately 89% occurring only once. CDR3 length: 14 residues. V gave up 7 bases and J gave up 0 bases, with 12 bases separating them. From germline, CDR1 is SGHAT and CDR2 FQDESV (reference sequence). This entry comes from a study of blood T cell repertoires in COVID-19. This chain links TRBV11-1 with TRBJ1-1, with D unresolved. The receptor was derived from a man aged 45-65 years with acute or convalescent COVID-19. The sequencing sample was made of peripheral blood. The CDR3 bases are TGTGCCAGCAAGAGGGTGGGTCTGAACACTGAAGCTTTCTTT. As protein: CASKRVGLNTEAFF. The complete variable domain, with remaining parts taken from reference TRBV11-1 and TRBJ1-1, reads EAEVAQSPRYKITEKSQAVAFWCDPISGHATLYWYRQILGQGPELLVQFQDESVVDDSQLPKDRFSAERLKGVDSTLKIQPAELGDSAMYLCASKRVGLNTEAFFGQGTRLTVV.